This record looks at one T cell receptor beta chain sequence and its context. The target antigen is unknown. The sample belongs to a study of cytomegalovirus exposure and HLA in healthy donors. Findings of the study overall: When the data were analyzed later, several of the most significant clusters appeared to be linked to common viral pathogens. It was reported that the classifier diagnosed cytomegalovirus status with high specificity and sensitivity in both the original and validation cohorts.

Vbeta (60) and Jbeta (13) primers were used in the PCR. In the authors' methods: Later analysis identified roughly 84 million unique TCR beta chains, some 10 million shared. TCRdb keeps only in-frame clones here, not all; method: immunoSEQ multiplex PCR. V, J and clone size derive from that table, while D and trimming were established from the DNA sequence. The sample contains over 130,000 clones, 80% to 85% of which appear only once. Germline values: CDR1 MDHEN, CDR2 SYDVKM. Trimming removed 6 bases from V and 4 bases from J, with 13 bases in between. The CDR3 runs to 13 residues. Every donor was a healthy person donating bone marrow.

Sequencing was done on a sample of PBMCs. The sequence derives from a female donor in good health and CMV-seronegative. The gene calls are TRBV28 and TRBJ2-7; D ambiguous. CDR3 sequence reads: CASRFPPRYEQYF. The CDR3 nucleotides are TGTGCCAGCAGGTTCCCCCCCAGATACGAGCAGTACTTC.